The clone carrying this TCR beta chain has a single count. Germline CDR1 reads SNHLY; CDR2 reads FYNNEI. Trimming left V 4 bases short and J 2 bases short, with 12 bases between. The CDR3 consists of 15 residues. The sample belongs to a study of T cell changes during pregnancy in multiple sclerosis. The protocol was immunoSEQ multiplex PCR, while the TCRdb copy is restricted to in-frame clones and leaves out a portion. The data show 55,000 to 75,000 clones, 91% seen once. The TCR was taken from a female donor in good health, enrolled as a control in a pregnancy study. Sequenced material: peripheral blood, taken after pregnancy. V gene TRBV2 combines with J gene TRBJ1-5; no clear D gene. The CDR3 sequence: CASSGLAFGNQPQHF. CDR3 in DNA: TGTGCCAGCAGTGGTTTGGCCTTTGGCAATCAGCCCCAGCATTTT. Combining the CDR3 with reference TRBV2 and TRBJ1-5 gives the whole variable domain EPEVTQTPSHQVTQMGQEVILRCVPISNHLYFYWYRQILGQKVEFLVSFYNNEISEKSEIFDDQFSVERPDGSNFTLKIRSTKLEDSAMYFCASSGLAFGNQPQHFGDGTRLSIL.